This TCR beta chain was found in a study of blood T cell repertoires in COVID-19. Study at large: The analysed material was cDNA or gDNA that came from T cells, B-cell-depleted T cells, or PBMCs.

Profiling relied on immunoSEQ multiplex PCR, and the TCRdb table lists in-frame clones only, not all of them. The profile covers roughly 140,000 clones, with 76% appearing a single time and 3.7% taken by the ten largest. The CDR3 extends over 13 amino acids. Germline lookup yields CDR1 LNHDA and CDR2 SQIVND (reference sequence). Between the trimmed V and J ends, which lost 10 bases and 2 bases, there was a span of 11 bases. The specimen was peripheral blood. This chain uses TRBV19 with TRBJ2-2, with D possibly TRBD2 on 6 matching bases. The sequence derives from an elderly woman with acute or convalescent COVID-19. CDR3 sequence reads: CATEGINTGELFF. CDR3 nucleotides: TGTGCCACGGAGGGAATAAACACCGGGGAGCTGTTTTTT.